This entry features one T cell receptor (beta chain) sequence. The data belong to a study of blood T cell repertoires in COVID-19. For the study at large: T cells, B-cell-depleted T cells, or PBMCs supplied cDNA or gDNA.

The CDR3 length is 15 residues. Germline V gene sequence: CDR1 SGHAT, CDR2 FQNNGV. V dropped 0 bases and J dropped 1; count of bases not matched to a gene: 3. TCRdb's table, derived via immunoSEQ multiplex PCR, lists solely in-frame clones and lacks some. Here the sample spans about 350,000 clones, roughly 86% being singletons. Material: PBMCs or T cells enriched from blood (not recorded which). The chain links TRBV11-2 to TRBJ2-7; 7 nucleotides line up with TRBD1. This TCR was recovered from a woman under 40 who had been exposed to COVID-19. The CDR3 DNA reads as TGTGCCAGCAGCTTAGATTGGGACAGATCCTACGAGCAGTACTTC. It is translated as CASSLDWDRSYEQYF.